These T cell receptor beta chains were read from a single sample in a study of OX40 agonist ivuxolimab in advanced cancers. Profiled with immunoSEQ multiplex PCR; TCRdb holds only in-frame clones, not every one. This table holds about 66,000 clones, over 60% found once. Sequenced here: CD4+ or CD8+ T cells sorted from blood, sampled in a trial of the OX40 agonist ivuxolimab. These receptor sequences come from an adult with an advanced solid tumor such as melanoma, head and neck, liver or kidney cancer. Both conserved end residues are part of each CDR3. A D gene is named only where the DNA matches it firmly. Clone size appears in some rows only: once, few, many, or a class for an expanded clone.

V gene	clone size	D gene	J gene	CDR3 protein	CDR3 DNA
TRBV13	.	.	TRBJ2-1	CASSLVWLHNEQFF	TGTGCCAGCAGCTTAGTCTGGTTACATAATGAGCAGTTCTTC
TRBV13	.	TRBD1	TRBJ1-2	CASSRGQAVYGYTF	TGTGCCAGCAGCCGCGGACAGGCCGTCTATGGCTACACCTTC
TRBV2	once	.	TRBJ2-6	CASSDLGVSGANVLTF	TGTGCCAGCAGTGATTTGGGGGTTTCTGGGGCCAACGTCCTGACTTTC
TRBV14	few	.	TRBJ2-3	CASSRGLLWRDTQYF	TGTGCCAGCAGCCGAGGACTTCTATGGAGAGATACGCAGTATTTT
TRBV5-6	.	.	TRBJ2-5	CASSLQVWIRGRRQETQYF	TGTGCCAGCAGCTTGCAAGTGTGGATCCGGGGGAGGCGGCAAGAGACCCAGTACTTC
TRBV7-3	.	.	TRBJ1-2	CASSLEAGRIGGYTF	TGTGCCAGCAGCTTAGAGGCAGGTCGAATAGGAGGCTACACCTTC
TRBV28	few	.	TRBJ1-2	CASGTNYGYTF	TGTGCCAGCGGGACTAACTATGGCTACACCTTC
TRBV19	.	TRBD1	TRBJ1-1	CASSSTGETEAFF	TGTGCCAGTAGTTCGACAGGGGAAACTGAAGCTTTCTTT
TRBV9	.	TRBD1	TRBJ2-7	CASSVGDSFYEQYF	TGTGCCAGCAGCGTAGGGGACAGCTTCTACGAGCAGTACTTC
TRBV6-1	once	.	TRBJ1-1	CASILSEAFF	TGTGCCAGCATCTTGTCTGAAGCTTTCTTT
TRBV7-8	.	.	TRBJ2-2	CASSLYREAGELFF	TGTGCCAGCAGCTTATATAGGGAGGCCGGGGAGCTGTTTTTT
TRBV4-1	.	TRBD1	TRBJ1-1	CASSQGVRDRVEAFF	TGCGCCAGCAGCCAAGGAGTTCGGGACAGGGTGGAGGCTTTCTTT
TRBV7-8	.	TRBD1	TRBJ1-2	CASSLAQGVGGYTF	TGTGCCAGCAGCTTAGCACAGGGGGTAGGTGGCTACACCTTC
TRBV2	.	TRBD2	TRBJ2-7	CASRERGNGEQYF	TGTGCCAGCAGAGAGCGGGGAAACGGCGAGCAGTACTTC
TRBV6-6	.	.	TRBJ1-5	CASLGGASNQPQHF	TGTGCCAGCCTTGGGGGCGCGAGCAATCAGCCCCAGCATTTT
TRBV30	once	TRBD2	TRBJ2-2	CAWSDRGLAFRLSTGELFF	TGTGCCTGGAGTGACAGGGGACTAGCGTTCAGATTATCAACCGGGGAGCTGTTTTTT
TRBV6-1	.	TRBD2	TRBJ2-5	CASSDASGGPLRFQETQYF	TGTGCCAGCAGTGATGCTAGCGGGGGGCCGCTACGTTTTCAAGAGACCCAGTACTTC
TRBV5-6	.	TRBD1	TRBJ1-2	CASTPRAGGEYGGYTF	TGTGCCAGCACCCCTAGGGCAGGGGGGGAGTACGGTGGCTACACCTTC
TRBV27	.	.	TRBJ2-2	CASSSHTGELFF	TGTGCCAGCAGTTCCCACACCGGGGAGCTGTTTTTT
TRBV20-1	.	.	TRBJ2-7	CSASRVYEQYF	TGCAGTGCTTCCCGGGTCTACGAGCAGTACTTC
TRBV6-4	.	TRBD1	TRBJ2-1	CASSAVGTDEQFF	TGTGCCAGCAGTGCCGTGGGGACAGATGAGCAGTTCTTC
TRBV28	.	.	TRBJ2-7	CASTSPGGSGYF	TGTGCCAGCACCTCGCCTGGCGGTTCAGGTTACTTC
TRBV7-6	.	.	TRBJ2-7	CASSHRSNEQYF	TGTGCCAGCAGCCACCGGTCCAACGAGCAGTACTTC
TRBV5-6	.	.	TRBJ1-1	CASSLAPPGEAFF	TGTGCCAGCAGCTTGGCCCCCCCCGGTGAAGCTTTCTTT
TRBV18	many	.	TRBJ1-1	CASSPPTGANTEAFF	TGTGCCAGCTCACCACCCACGGGGGCGAACACTGAAGCTTTCTTT
TRBV10-3	.	TRBD2	TRBJ2-3	CAVSTSGGATRDTQYF	TGTGCCGTTTCTACTAGCGGGGGGGCGACCCGGGATACGCAGTATTTT
TRBV7-9	few	.	TRBJ2-3	CASSPYSTDTQYF	TGTGCCAGCAGCCCATACAGCACAGATACGCAGTATTTT
TRBV7-2	.	TRBD1	TRBJ1-5	CASSSGQSTNQPQHF	TGTGCCAGCAGCTCGGGACAGTCAACCAATCAGCCCCAGCATTTT
TRBV6-1	.	.	TRBJ2-1	CASRVLLTSYNEQFF	TGTGCCAGCAGAGTGCTCCTCACCTCCTACAATGAGCAGTTCTTC
TRBV11-2	.	.	TRBJ2-7	CASSLDSTTASYEQYF	TGTGCCAGCAGCTTAGATTCCACGACAGCCTCCTACGAGCAGTACTTC
TRBV10-3	.	TRBD2	TRBJ2-2	CAISDEALAGVYGELFF	TGTGCCATCAGTGATGAGGCCCTAGCGGGAGTTTACGGGGAGCTGTTTTTT
TRBV10-3	few	.	TRBJ1-6	CAISESRGQNSPLHF	TGTGCCATCAGTGAGTCGAGAGGACAGAATTCACCCCTCCACTTT
TRBV11-1	once	.	TRBJ2-7	CASSLGGQGRYEQYF	TGTGCCAGCAGCTTAGGGGGGCAGGGGCGATACGAGCAGTACTTC
TRBV12-5	.	.	TRBJ2-3	CASGLVPDTQYF	TGTGCTAGTGGTTTGGTACCAGATACGCAGTATTTT
TRBV5-1	.	TRBD2	TRBJ2-5	CASSQGLAETQYF	TGCGCCAGCAGCCAAGGACTAGCAGAGACCCAGTACTTC
TRBV9	.	TRBD2	TRBJ2-3	CASSILAEPSTDTQYF	TGTGCCAGCAGCATCCTAGCGGAGCCTAGCACAGATACGCAGTATTTT
TRBV19	.	TRBD1	TRBJ2-3	CASSMTGPGSTLSSTDTQYF	TGTGCCAGTAGTATGACAGGGCCGGGGTCCACGCTCTCTAGCACAGATACGCAGTATTTT
TRBV15	.	.	TRBJ2-5	CATSRVMGQETQYF	TGTGCCACCAGCAGAGTAATGGGTCAAGAGACCCAGTACTTC
TRBV30	.	.	TRBJ1-1	CAWRSRGNTEAFF	TGTGCCTGGAGGAGCAGGGGGAACACTGAAGCTTTCTTT
TRBV10-3	few	.	TRBJ1-1	CAISGKPGQMNTEAFF	TGTGCCATCAGTGGGAAACCGGGACAAATGAACACTGAAGCTTTCTTT
TRBV6-4	few	.	TRBJ2-2	CASSAEGPPNTGELFF	TGTGCCAGCAGTGCCGAAGGCCCTCCTAACACCGGGGAGCTGTTTTTT
TRBV19	.	TRBD2	TRBJ2-5	CASAGDGAETQYF	TGTGCCAGTGCGGGAGATGGAGCAGAGACCCAGTACTTC
TRBV6-5	.	TRBD1	TRBJ2-5	CASRNPTGGIETQYF	TGTGCCAGCAGAAACCCGACAGGGGGCATTGAGACCCAGTACTTC
TRBV29-1	few	.	TRBJ2-2	CSVPDATGELFF	TGCAGCGTTCCCGACGCAACCGGGGAGCTGTTTTTT
TRBV7-8	.	TRBD1	TRBJ2-7	CASKRGTAHEQYF	TGTGCCAGCAAACGTGGGACAGCCCACGAGCAGTACTTC
TRBV7-9	few	.	TRBJ2-7	CASSQAGTYEQYF	TGTGCCAGCAGCCAGGCCGGGACCTACGAGCAGTACTTC
TRBV11-3	.	.	TRBJ2-2	CASSLDRLVGNTGELFF	TGTGCCAGCAGCTTAGATAGACTAGTTGGGAACACCGGGGAGCTGTTTTTT
TRBV7-2	.	.	TRBJ2-7	CASSSSGQTYEQYF	TGTGCCAGCAGCTCCTCGGGCCAGACCTACGAGCAGTACTTC
TRBV5-1	.	.	TRBJ1-2	CASSPYSANYGYTF	TGCGCCAGCAGTCCGTACAGTGCTAACTATGGCTACACCTTC
TRBV19	.	.	TRBJ1-5	CASSTYTQPQHF	TGTGCCAGTAGTACTTATACTCAGCCCCAGCATTTT
TRBV7-9	.	TRBD1	TRBJ1-1	CASSSRTGDTEAFF	TGTGCCAGCAGCTCGAGGACAGGGGACACTGAAGCTTTCTTT
TRBV30	once	TRBD1	TRBJ2-5	CAFRTGGETQYF	TGTGCCTTCCGGACAGGGGGTGAGACCCAGTACTTC
TRBV6-5	.	TRBD1	TRBJ1-2	CASSLSGTGTNYGYTF	TGTGCCAGCAGTTTATCCGGGACAGGGACTAACTATGGCTACACCTTC
TRBV18	.	TRBD1	TRBJ2-5	CASSPRPDRGGETQYF	TGTGCCAGCTCACCAAGACCCGACAGGGGGGGTGAGACCCAGTACTTC